The rows below give T cell receptor beta chains drawn from one sample of a study of T cell repertoires in ileal Crohn's disease. Produced via immunoSEQ multiplex PCR; TCRdb's table is partial and in-frame only. The sample contains 8,000 or so clones, 85% of which appear only once. The sequencing input was ileal tissue. The receptors shown here come from an adult with Crohn's disease. The CDR3 runs from the conserved cysteine through the conserved F or W. Fields, in order: clone size, D gene, J gene, V gene, CDR3 protein, CDR3 DNA. D genes are given only for firm matches. Expanded clones are given a class, and other clones once, few, many or no size at all.

abundance: -
d_gene: -
j_gene: TRBJ1-1
v_gene: TRBV9
CDR3aa: CASSVGAEYLNTEAFF
CDR3nt: TGTGCCAGCAGCGTAGGGGCGGAGTATTTGAACACTGAAGCTTTCTTT

abundance: few
d_gene: -
j_gene: TRBJ2-7
v_gene: TRBV5-1
CDR3aa: CASSPGSNSLYEQYF
CDR3nt: TGCGCCAGCAGCCCCGGATCCAATTCCCTCTACGAGCAGTACTTC

abundance: -
d_gene: -
j_gene: TRBJ1-5
v_gene: TRBV6-5
CDR3aa: CASSYRGVNNQPQHF
CDR3nt: TGTGCCAGCAGTTACCGAGGGGTTAACAATCAGCCCCAGCATTTT

abundance: -
d_gene: TRBD2
j_gene: TRBJ2-1
v_gene: TRBV27
CDR3aa: CASSLFPSGYNEQFF
CDR3nt: TGTGCCAGCAGTTTGTTTCCTAGCGGGTACAATGAGCAGTTCTTC

abundance: -
d_gene: TRBD2
j_gene: TRBJ2-1
v_gene: TRBV7-9
CDR3aa: CASSFRTSGTLNEQFF
CDR3nt: TGTGCCAGCAGCTTTCGGACTAGCGGGACCCTCAATGAGCAGTTCTTC

abundance: -
d_gene: -
j_gene: TRBJ1-3
v_gene: TRBV5-1
CDR3aa: CASSTGTDGDTIYF
CDR3nt: TGCGCCAGCAGCACCGGGACTGATGGGGACACCATATATTTT

abundance: -
d_gene: -
j_gene: TRBJ2-1
v_gene: TRBV5-1
CDR3aa: CASSLSGDSSYNEQFF
CDR3nt: TGCGCCAGCAGCTTGAGTGGCGATAGCTCCTACAATGAGCAGTTCTTC

abundance: -
d_gene: -
j_gene: TRBJ1-2
v_gene: TRBV19
CDR3aa: CASSGSTYGYTF
CDR3nt: TGTGCCAGTAGTGGCTCGACCTATGGCTACACCTTC

abundance: -
d_gene: -
j_gene: TRBJ1-5
v_gene: TRBV19
CDR3aa: CASRGGNQPQHF
CDR3nt: TGTGCCAGTCGGGGGGGGAATCAGCCCCAGCATTTT

abundance: -
d_gene: -
j_gene: TRBJ1-1
v_gene: TRBV28
CDR3aa: CASSLLGNTEAFF
CDR3nt: TGTGCCAGCAGTTTACTCGGGAACACTGAAGCTTTCTTT

abundance: -
d_gene: -
j_gene: TRBJ1-2
v_gene: TRBV9
CDR3aa: CASRTEEGNVYGYTF
CDR3nt: TGTGCCAGCCGGACCGAGGAGGGGAACGTTTATGGCTACACCTTC

abundance: -
d_gene: TRBD1
j_gene: TRBJ1-1
v_gene: TRBV9
CDR3aa: CASSPWKTTGVSEAFF
CDR3nt: TGTGCCAGCAGCCCCTGGAAAACTACAGGGGTCAGTGAAGCTTTCTTT

abundance: -
d_gene: TRBD2
j_gene: TRBJ2-3
v_gene: TRBV19
CDR3aa: CASRLAGEIQYF
CDR3nt: TGTGCCAGTAGGCTAGCGGGAGAGATTCAGTATTTT

abundance: -
d_gene: -
j_gene: TRBJ2-7
v_gene: TRBV6-6
CDR3aa: CASSYLAGYEQYF
CDR3nt: TGTGCCAGCAGTTATCTCGCGGGGTACGAGCAGTACTTC

abundance: few
d_gene: -
j_gene: TRBJ1-1
v_gene: TRBV11-2
CDR3aa: CASSRATEAFF
CDR3nt: TGTGCCAGCAGTCGGGCCACTGAAGCTTTCTTT

abundance: -
d_gene: -
j_gene: TRBJ1-2
v_gene: TRBV28
CDR3aa: CASLPDSPVGGYTF
CDR3nt: TGTGCCAGCCTCCCGGACAGTCCGGTGGGTGGCTACACCTTC

abundance: -
d_gene: -
j_gene: TRBJ2-2
v_gene: TRBV7-2
CDR3aa: CASSPFDSNTGELFF
CDR3nt: TGTGCCAGCAGCCCATTTGACAGCAACACCGGGGAGCTGTTTTTT

abundance: once
d_gene: -
j_gene: TRBJ1-2
v_gene: TRBV2
CDR3aa: CASSVPTANYGYTF
CDR3nt: TGTGCCAGCAGCGTCCCTACAGCCAACTATGGCTACACCTTC

abundance: -
d_gene: -
j_gene: TRBJ2-1
v_gene: TRBV5-1
CDR3aa: CASSPGAGSSYNEQFF
CDR3nt: TGCGCCAGCAGCCCCGGGGCAGGGAGTTCCTACAATGAGCAGTTCTTC

abundance: -
d_gene: -
j_gene: TRBJ2-7
v_gene: TRBV6-6
CDR3aa: CASSDASFGLYEQYF
CDR3nt: TGTGCCAGCAGTGATGCCTCTTTTGGGCTTTACGAGCAGTACTTC

abundance: -
d_gene: -
j_gene: TRBJ2-3
v_gene: TRBV28
CDR3aa: CASSLEFVGERDDFQYF
CDR3nt: TGTGCCAGCAGTTTAGAGTTCGTTGGGGAGAGAGATGATTTCCAGTATTTT

abundance: -
d_gene: -
j_gene: TRBJ2-7
v_gene: TRBV28
CDR3aa: CASRPQQITYEQYF
CDR3nt: TGTGCCAGCAGACCCCAACAGATTACCTACGAGCAGTACTTC

abundance: -
d_gene: -
j_gene: TRBJ2-5
v_gene: TRBV28
CDR3aa: CASSFEGKGTQYF
CDR3nt: TGTGCCAGCAGTTTTGAGGGGAAGGGGACCCAGTACTTC

abundance: -
d_gene: TRBD1
j_gene: TRBJ2-1
v_gene: TRBV7-8
CDR3aa: CASSLPGQGGGGEQFF
CDR3nt: TGTGCCAGCAGCTTACCCGGACAGGGAGGTGGAGGTGAGCAGTTCTTC

abundance: medium-sized
d_gene: -
j_gene: TRBJ1-1
v_gene: TRBV2
CDR3aa: CASSYDSGAFF
CDR3nt: TGTGCCAGCAGTTACGACAGTGGGGCTTTCTTT

abundance: -
d_gene: TRBD1
j_gene: TRBJ2-2
v_gene: TRBV12-5
CDR3aa: CASRGTGDTGELFF
CDR3nt: TGTGCTAGTAGAGGGACAGGGGACACCGGGGAGCTGTTTTTT

abundance: -
d_gene: -
j_gene: TRBJ2-3
v_gene: TRBV6-6
CDR3aa: CASSLGGTELDTQYF
CDR3nt: TGTGCCAGCAGTTTAGGGGGAACCGAACTTGATACGCAGTATTTT

abundance: once
d_gene: -
j_gene: TRBJ1-1
v_gene: TRBV6-5
CDR3aa: CATGRGRNTEAFF
CDR3nt: TGTGCCACAGGTAGGGGAAGAAACACTGAAGCTTTCTTT

abundance: few
d_gene: TRBD1
j_gene: TRBJ1-1
v_gene: TRBV28
CDR3aa: CASSLEQGAGDTEAFF
CDR3nt: TGTGCCAGCAGTTTAGAACAGGGGGCTGGAGACACTGAAGCTTTCTTT

abundance: -
d_gene: -
j_gene: TRBJ2-1
v_gene: TRBV19
CDR3aa: CASSIGAGAFKFF
CDR3nt: TGTGCCAGTAGTATAGGGGCGGGGGCCTTCAAGTTCTTC

abundance: -
d_gene: TRBD1
j_gene: TRBJ2-3
v_gene: TRBV6-6
CDR3aa: CASSYPDRKGTQYF
CDR3nt: TGTGCCAGCAGTTACCCGGACAGGAAGGGTACGCAGTATTTT

abundance: few
d_gene: TRBD1
j_gene: TRBJ1-2
v_gene: TRBV4-1
CDR3aa: CASSRGDDRAGFYGYTF
CDR3nt: TGCGCCAGCAGCCGCGGGGATGACAGGGCGGGTTTCTATGGCTACACCTTC

abundance: -
d_gene: TRBD1
j_gene: TRBJ2-2
v_gene: TRBV15
CDR3aa: CATSLDRANTGELFF
CDR3nt: TGTGCCACCAGCCTTGACAGGGCGAACACCGGGGAGCTGTTTTTT

abundance: once
d_gene: TRBD2
j_gene: TRBJ2-7
v_gene: TRBV7-9
CDR3aa: CASSLEAGRNEQYF
CDR3nt: TGTGCCAGCAGCTTAGAAGCGGGACGGAACGAGCAGTACTTC

abundance: -
d_gene: -
j_gene: TRBJ2-7
v_gene: TRBV5-1
CDR3aa: CASSLSPNSYEQYF
CDR3nt: TGCGCCAGCAGCTTGTCCCCTAACTCCTACGAGCAGTACTTC

abundance: -
d_gene: TRBD1
j_gene: TRBJ1-2
v_gene: TRBV4-1
CDR3aa: CASSPGQGRIGYTF
CDR3nt: TGCGCCAGCAGCCCTGGACAGGGGAGGATCGGCTACACCTTC

abundance: medium-sized
d_gene: TRBD1
j_gene: TRBJ1-3
v_gene: TRBV6-6
CDR3aa: CASSPTGSHSGNTIYF
CDR3nt: TGTGCCAGCAGCCCGACAGGGTCGCACTCTGGAAACACCATATATTTT

abundance: -
d_gene: -
j_gene: TRBJ1-2
v_gene: TRBV28
CDR3aa: CASSTGGGDGYTF
CDR3nt: TGTGCCAGCAGCACTGGCGGGGGAGATGGCTACACCTTC

abundance: -
d_gene: TRBD1
j_gene: TRBJ2-1
v_gene: TRBV11-2
CDR3aa: CASSVGQAAYNEQFF
CDR3nt: TGTGCCAGCAGTGTTGGACAGGCAGCCTACAATGAGCAGTTCTTC

abundance: few
d_gene: -
j_gene: TRBJ2-3
v_gene: TRBV7-2
CDR3aa: CASSLAGGNKAQYF
CDR3nt: TGTGCCAGCAGCTTAGCGGGGGGAAACAAGGCGCAGTATTTT

abundance: -
d_gene: -
j_gene: TRBJ2-7
v_gene: TRBV5-1
CDR3aa: CASSLGEINEQYF
CDR3nt: TGCGCCAGCAGCTTGGGGGAGATTAACGAGCAGTACTTC